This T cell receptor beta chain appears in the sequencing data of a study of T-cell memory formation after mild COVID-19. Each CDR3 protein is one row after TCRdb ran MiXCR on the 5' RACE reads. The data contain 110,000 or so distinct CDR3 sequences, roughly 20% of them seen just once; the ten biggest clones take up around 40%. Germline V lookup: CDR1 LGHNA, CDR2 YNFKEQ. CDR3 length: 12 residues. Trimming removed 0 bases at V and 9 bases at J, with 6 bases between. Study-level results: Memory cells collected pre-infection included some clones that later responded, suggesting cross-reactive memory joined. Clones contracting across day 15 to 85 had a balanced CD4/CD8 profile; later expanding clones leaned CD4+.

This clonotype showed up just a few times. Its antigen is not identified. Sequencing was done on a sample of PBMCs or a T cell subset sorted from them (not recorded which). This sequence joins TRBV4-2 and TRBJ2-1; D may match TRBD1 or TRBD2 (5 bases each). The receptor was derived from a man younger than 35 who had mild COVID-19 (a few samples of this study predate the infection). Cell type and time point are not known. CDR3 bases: TGTGCCAGCAGCCAAGAGGGGACTGAGCAGTTCTTC. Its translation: CASSQEGTEQFF.